This TCR beta chain was recovered during a study of early T cells in non-severe SARS-CoV-2 infection. Individual cDNA molecules were tagged with unique molecular identifiers, the study reported. From the 5' RACE reads, TCRdb called clonotypes with MiXCR, one entry per CDR3 protein. The sample carries more than 65,000 distinct CDR3 sequences, over 3.5% recorded once. A word on this clonotype: The limits of the CDR3 on the DNA are not certain, so only TCRdb's listed CDR3 is given.

The length of the CDR3 is 16 amino acids, counting both ends. This clonotype originated in an adult who was a healthcare worker with PCR-confirmed SARS-CoV-2 infection or an uninfected control (not recorded which). The donor label of this sample is uncertain. This sequence joins TRBV21-1 and TRBJ1-5; whether TRBD1, the table's D call, matches the DNA was not checked. TRBV21-1 is annotated as a pseudogene. The material was whole blood, obtained at baseline. CDR3 residues: CASSVGGGTPHQPQHF.